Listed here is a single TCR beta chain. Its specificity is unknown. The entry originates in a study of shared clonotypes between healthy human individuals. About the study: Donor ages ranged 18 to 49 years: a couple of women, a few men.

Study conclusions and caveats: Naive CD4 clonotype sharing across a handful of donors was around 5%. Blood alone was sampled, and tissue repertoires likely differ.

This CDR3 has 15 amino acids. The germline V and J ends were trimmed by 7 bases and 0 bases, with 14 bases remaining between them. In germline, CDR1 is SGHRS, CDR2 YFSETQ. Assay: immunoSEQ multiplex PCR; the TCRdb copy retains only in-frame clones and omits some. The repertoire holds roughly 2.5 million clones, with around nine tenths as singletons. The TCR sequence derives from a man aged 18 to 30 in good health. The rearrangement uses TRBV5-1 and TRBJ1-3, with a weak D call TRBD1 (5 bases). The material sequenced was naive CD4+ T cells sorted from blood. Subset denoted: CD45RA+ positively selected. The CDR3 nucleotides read TGCGCCAGCCAAGTGGGGACGAGCTCTGGAAACACCATATATTTT. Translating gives CASQVGTSSGNTIYF.